The 24 T cell receptor beta chains in this list originate from one sample, sequenced in a study of T-cell memory formation after mild COVID-19. TCRdb processed the 5' RACE reads anew with MiXCR; each CDR3 protein has one entry. The table lists some 270,000 distinct CDR3 sequences, 15% of them singletons. Material: PBMCs or a T cell subset sorted from them (not recorded which). Every receptor here comes from an adult woman who had mild COVID-19 (a few samples of this study predate the infection). Cell type and time point are not known.

The rearrangement links TRBV29-1 to TRBJ1-4; 12 bases line up with TRBD1. The CDR3 runs to 13 residues. From germline, CDR1 is SQVTM and CDR2 ANQGSEA. CDR3 sequence: CRVSGTGGEKLFF. The DNA for the CDR3 is TGCAGAGTATCCGGGACAGGGGGCGAAAAACTGTTTTTT.

The chain carries TRBV3-1 and TRBJ1-1; 10 nucleotides align to TRBD1. The germline V gene has CDR1 LGHDT and CDR2 YNNKEL (reference sequence). The CDR3 is made up of 13 amino acids. The V gene end was trimmed by 10 bases and the J gene end by 9 bases; junction bases not matched to a gene: 11. CDR3 sequence reads: CATEKGTGDQAFF. CDR3 in DNA: TGTGCCACCGAGAAGGGGACAGGGGATCAAGCTTTCTTT.

This clonotype was detected a few times. The chain employs TRBV7-2 and TRBJ1-2; TRBD1 might be the D (6 bases). This CDR3 comprises 16 residues. The V gene lost 2 bases and the J gene lost 6 bases, with 19 bases spanning the gap. Germline CDR1 and CDR2: SGHTA and FQGNSA. CDR3 bases: TGTGCCAGCAGCTTATCGGTCTCAATTACAGGGAATGGCTACACCTTC. Translation: CASSLSVSITGNGYTF.

This clonotype has a handful of counts. V and J are TRBV3-1 and TRBJ2-7; 8 bases agree with TRBD2. CDR3 length: 17 amino acids. V dropped 3 bases and J dropped 3; count of bases not matched to a gene: 13. Germline CDR1 LGHDT, CDR2 YNNKEL (reference sequence). The CDR3 DNA reads TGTGCCAGCAGCCAGATAGCGGGGAAGGTGTCGCGCTACGAGCAGTACTTC. It is translated as CASSQIAGKVSRYEQYF.

The chain is built from TRBV7-9 and TRBJ2-2; D not resolved. CDR1 is SEHNR, CDR2 FQNEAQ, per germline (reference sequence). The CDR3 runs to 12 residues. The germline V and J ends were trimmed by 4 bases and 5 bases, with 5 bases remaining between them. As DNA, the CDR3 is TGTGCCAGCAGCTACGATACCGGGGAGCTGTTTTTT. Its protein is CASSYDTGELFF.

A few counts support this clonotype. The chain joins TRBV5-1 to TRBJ2-5; no reliable D call. The V end lost 4 bases, the J end lost 0 bases, and 7 bases lay between the germline ends. The CDR3 contains 13 residues. Germline lookup yields CDR1 SGHRS and CDR2 YFSETQ. As DNA, the CDR3 is TGCGCCAGCAGCGTGCAGGACCAAGAGACCCAGTACTTC. Translated, it gives CASSVQDQETQYF. Complete variable domain (other parts from reference TRBV5-1 and TRBJ2-5): KAGVTQTPRYLIKTRGQQVTLSCSPISGHRSVSWYQQTPGQGLQFLFEYFSETQRNKGNFPGRFSGRQFSNSRSEMNVSTLELGDSALYLCASSVQDQETQYFGPGTRLLVL.

This clonotype was recorded a few times. The chain is built from TRBV7-9 and TRBJ2-7; no clear D gene. The CDR3 consists of 16 residues. CDR1 and CDR2 from the germline V gene are SEHNR and FQNEAQ (reference sequence). V was pared by 0 bases and J by 0 bases, with 12 bases between. CDR3 in amino acids: CASSLAVGGFSYEQYF. In DNA, the CDR3 is TGTGCCAGCAGCTTAGCGGTCGGCGGATTCTCCTACGAGCAGTACTTC.

This clonotype came up a few times. The chain is built from TRBV3-2 and TRBJ2-7; the table's D gene call, TRBD2, was not cross checked with the DNA. TRBV3-2 is tagged as a pseudogene. The CDR3 has 11 residues. The CDR3 here is CAWRAGVEQYF. CDR3 DNA: TGTGCCTGGAGGGCTGGGGTCGAGCAGTACTTC.

The chain carries TRBV30 and TRBJ1-5; D not certain. There are 13 residues in the CDR3. Between the trimmed V and J ends, which lost 3 bases and 9 bases, there was a span of 15 bases. The germline gives CDR1 GTSNPN, CDR2 SVGIG (reference sequence). The CDR3: CAWRTGSWGPQHF. The CDR3 DNA reads as TGTGCCTGGAGGACGGGTAGCTGGGGGCCCCAGCATTTT. The full variable domain, in which reference TRBV30 and TRBJ1-5 provide the parts outside the CDR3, is SQTIHQWPATLVQPVGSPLSLECTVEGTSNPNLYWYRQAAGRGLQLLFYSVGIGQISSEVPQNLSASRPQDRQFILSSKKLLLSDSGFYLCAWRTGSWGPQHFGDGTRLSIL.

This clonotype occurred a few times. This chain connects TRBV5-1 to TRBJ2-1; TRBD1 is a possible D gene (7 bases). Trimming pared 0 bases from V and 5 bases from J, leaving 12 bases between. This CDR3 has 15 amino acids. In germline, CDR1 is SGHRS, CDR2 YFSETQ. The CDR3 here is CASSLDGGQNNEQFF. CDR3 sequence (DNA): TGCGCCAGCAGCTTGGACGGGGGACAGAACAATGAGCAGTTCTTC.

This clonotype was recorded at least ten times. CDR3 protein: CASSGQGAYEQYF. The CDR3 region has the DNA TGTGCCAGCAGCGGACAGGGGGCCTACGAGCAGTACTTC. V is TRBV9 and J is TRBJ2-7; 9 bases align to TRBD1. Looked up from germline, CDR1 is SGDLS and CDR2 is YYNGEE. The CDR3 runs to 13 residues. Trimming took 3 bases from V and 2 from J; bases not matched to a gene: 0.

The V gene is TRBV20-1, the J gene TRBJ2-3; 7 bases agree with TRBD1. Germline trimming cut 5 bases from V and 3 bases from J; bases unmatched to any gene: 8. This CDR3 has 14 amino acids. CDR1 DFQATT and CDR2 SNEGSKA come from the germline V gene (reference sequence). The CDR3 nucleotides read TGCAGTGCTGATCCCTTACAGGGGACAGATACGCAGTATTTT. Translated: CSADPLQGTDTQYF.

The J gene is TRBJ2-7, the V gene TRBV11-2, with a tentative D call TRBD1 (6 bases). The length of the CDR3 is 17 residues. The ends were cut back, 1 base at V and 3 bases at J, with 19 bases in the middle. Germline V lookup: CDR1 SGHAT, CDR2 FQNNGV. DNA for the CDR3: TGTGCCAGCAGCTTAGCTAGAGGTGCTGGGGGCCGCTACGAGCAGTACTTC. Protein product: CASSLARGAGGRYEQYF.

Only one count was recorded for this clonotype. The chain's CDR3 is CAISADAQLNTEAFF. The CDR3 nucleotides are TGTGCCATCAGTGCCGACGCCCAACTGAACACTGAAGCTTTCTTT. The J gene is TRBJ1-1, the V gene TRBV10-3; D is unresolved. The CDR3 length is 15 residues. The V end was cut by 4 bases, the J end by 0 bases, with 12 bases between. Germline loops: CDR1 ENHRY, CDR2 SYGVKD.

There are a few counts of this clonotype. J is TRBJ2-3 and V is TRBV11-2; D gene unclear. This CDR3 is 14 amino acids long. V was cut by 0 bases and J by 2 bases, with 6 bases left in between. Looked up from germline, CDR1 is SGHAT and CDR2 is FQNNGV. CDR3 coding DNA: TGTGCCAGCAGCTTAGATTGGATCACAGATACGCAGTATTTT. Translated, it gives CASSLDWITDTQYF.

CDR3 amino acids: CASSLGGRGGSDTQYF. The CDR3 DNA follows: TGTGCCAGCAGCTTAGGCGGCAGGGGTGGGTCAGATACGCAGTATTTT. The chain joins TRBV7-7 to TRBJ2-3, with D possibly matching TRBD1 (6 bases). The CDR3 covers 16 residues. V was pared by 1 base and J by 4 bases, with 15 bases between. Germline values: CDR1 SSHAT, CDR2 FNYEAQ (reference sequence). Full variable domain (outside the CDR3, taken from reference TRBV7-7 and TRBJ2-3): GAGVSQSPRYKVTKRGQDVTLRCDPISSHATLYWYQQALGQGPEFLTYFNYEAQPDKSGLPSDRFSAERPEGSISTLTIQRTEQRDSAMYRCASSLGGRGGSDTQYFGPGTRLTVL.

This clonotype was counted only a few times. The V gene is TRBV12-3 or TRBV12-4, the J gene TRBJ2-7; D may be TRBD1 or TRBD2 (5 bases each). V lost 6 bases and J lost 2, with 17 bases in between. This CDR3 region has 15 residues. CDR3 residues: CASRFQGTGTYEQYF. The CDR3 DNA reads as TGTGCCAGCAGATTTCAGGGTACGGGAACCTACGAGCAGTACTTC.

This sequence joins TRBV4-2 and TRBJ2-5; D may correspond to TRBD1 or TRBD2 (6 bases each). Trimming took 1 base from V and 6 from J, leaving 12 bases between them. Germline CDR1 reads LGHNA; CDR2 reads YNFKEQ. The CDR3 has 14 amino acids. The CDR3 DNA reads as TGTGCCAGCAGCCAAGTGGGGGGCCGTAAGACCCAGTACTTC. Its translation is CASSQVGGRKTQYF.

At least ten counts were recorded for this clonotype. The genes are TRBV20-1 and TRBJ2-1, with 9 bases fitting TRBD2. The germline V gene encodes CDR1 DFQATT and CDR2 SNEGSKA (reference sequence). The CDR3 covers 16 residues. Germline trimming cut 0 bases from V and 0 bases from J; bases unmatched to any gene: 3. This CDR3 reads CSARDWRGGSYNEQFF. CDR3 coding DNA: TGCAGTGCTAGAGATTGGCGGGGGGGCTCCTACAATGAGCAGTTCTTC.

This clonotype was seen more than once but under ten times. The chain joins TRBV20-1 to TRBJ2-2; TRBD2 matches at 7 bases. The V segment lost 3 bases and the J segment 1 base; nucleotides outside the gene matches: 8. The CDR3 is 16 amino acids. Germline loops: CDR1 DFQATT, CDR2 SNEGSKA (reference sequence). The CDR3 DNA follows: TGCAGTGCTAGGGACCTAGCGGCCCTGAACACCGGGGAGCTGTTTTTT. This gives the protein CSARDLAALNTGELFF.

This sequence joins TRBV27 and TRBJ1-2; D possibly corresponds to TRBD1 (6 bases). Germline values: CDR1 MNHEY, CDR2 SMNVEV (reference sequence). Trimming cost V 3 bases and J 4 bases, with 12 bases left between them. The CDR3 contains 14 residues. The CDR3 spells CASSLIGGSYGYTF. The CDR3 DNA sequence: TGTGCCAGCAGTTTGATAGGGGGTAGCTATGGCTACACCTTC.

In this sample, this clonotype turned up a few times. The gene calls are TRBV4-1 and TRBJ1-4; 11 nucleotides align to TRBD1. Trimming took 4 bases from V and 7 from J; bases not matched to a gene: 5. The germline V gene has CDR1 MGHRA and CDR2 YSYEKL. The CDR3 is made up of 15 amino acids. The CDR3 is CASSPPGTGGEKLFF. The CDR3 nucleotides are TGCGCCAGCAGCCCCCCCGGGACAGGGGGTGAAAAACTGTTTTTT.

This clonotype was counted only a few times. The gene calls are TRBV12-3 or TRBV12-4 and TRBJ2-3, with D unclear. The V and J ends lost 0 bases and 1 base respectively, with 8 bases between them. This CDR3 region has 15 residues. CDR3 in amino acids: CASSLAAWGTDTQYF. As DNA, the CDR3 is TGTGCCAGCAGTTTAGCGGCGTGGGGCACAGATACGCAGTATTTT.

This clonotype has just a few counts. The V call is TRBV6-5, the J call TRBJ1-2; 8 bases map to TRBD1. Germline CDR1 reads MNHEY; CDR2 reads SVGAGI. J lost 0 bases, V lost 6 bases, and 6 bases had no gene match. The CDR3 is 15 amino acids. The CDR3 DNA reads as TGTGCCAGCAGGGGAACAGGGGGAGCTAACTATGGCTACACCTTC. Protein product: CASRGTGGANYGYTF.